Below are 26 T cell receptor beta chains sequenced from a single sample in a study of Graves' ophthalmopathy and Graves' hyperthyroidism. The authors amplified TCR beta CDR3 regions from RNA transcripts. The first round was an RT-PCR with HTBI primers, and the second round was a multiplex PCR. TCRdb re-derived calls from the multiplex PCR reads in MiXCR, one entry per CDR3 protein. Of approximately 640,000 distinct CDR3 sequences in the sample, under 50% were seen once. The source material was peripheral blood. These TCRs come from an adult man with Graves' ophthalmopathy.

The chain couples TRBV7-9 to TRBJ2-5, with TRBD1 matching 7 bases. Unmatched junction bases numbered 6, after V lost 4 bases and J lost 4 bases. This CDR3 has 14 residues. Per the germline V gene, CDR1 is SEHNR and CDR2 is FQNEAQ (reference sequence). The CDR3 sequence is CASSSRQGAETQYF. CDR3 DNA sequence: TGTGCCAGCAGCTCACGACAGGGAGCAGAGACCCAGTACTTC.

This clonotype was counted many times. V is TRBV5-1 and J is TRBJ1-1, with D possibly matching TRBD1 (6 bases). Germline CDR1 is SGHRS and CDR2 is YFSETQ. V was pared by 2 bases and J by 5 bases, with 13 bases between. The CDR3 consists of 14 residues. In nucleotides, the CDR3 is TGCGCCAGCAGCTTACAGGGTGAGGGAACTGAAGCTTTCTTT. Residues: CASSLQGEGTEAFF.

The chain's CDR3 is CASSLDTGSFSEAFF. The CDR3 region has the DNA TGCGCCAGCAGCTTGGATACGGGGTCGTTTTCTGAAGCTTTCTTT. The genes are TRBV5-1 and TRBJ1-1; no clear D gene. Germline assignment: CDR1 SGHRS and CDR2 YFSETQ. The CDR3 spans 15 residues. The germline V and J ends were trimmed by 0 bases and 6 bases, with 15 bases remaining between them.

The chain links TRBV29-1 to TRBJ2-6; tentative D call: TRBD2 (6 bases). The CDR3 totals 13 residues. The V end lost 6 bases, the J end lost 4 bases, and 10 bases lay between the germline ends. The germline CDR1 and CDR2 sequences are SQVTM and ANQGSEA. CDR3 sequence reads: CSVGLAGANVLTF. The CDR3 DNA reads as TGCAGCGTAGGCCTAGCGGGGGCCAACGTCCTGACTTTC. Supplemented by reference TRBV29-1 and TRBJ2-6, the full variable domain reads SAVISQKPSRDICQRGTSLTIQCQVDSQVTMMFWYRQQPGQSLTLIATANQGSEATYESGFVIDKFPISRPNLTFSTLTVSNMSPEDSSIYLCSVGLAGANVLTFGAGSRLTVL.

The rearrangement uses TRBV25-1 and TRBJ1-4; D might be TRBD1 (5 bases). The CDR3 covers 14 residues. Deletions cut 8 bases from V and 7 bases from J, with 17 bases between. Germline V gene sequence: CDR1 MGHDK, CDR2 SYGVNS. The CDR3 nucleotides are TGTGCCAGCGTAGAATACGGGACTTCTGAAAAACTGTTTTTT. It yields the protein CASVEYGTSEKLFF.

The rearrangement joins TRBV19 to TRBJ1-2; D call uncertain. The CDR3 totals 13 residues. Germline CDR1 and CDR2: LNHDA and SQIVND (reference sequence). Trimming removed 7 bases at V and 7 bases at J, with 16 bases between. CDR3 bases: TGTGCCAGTACCGAAAGGTCTCGGGGTGGCTACACCTTC. The encoded protein is CASTERSRGGYTF.

This clonotype was recorded at least ten times. This chain links TRBV29-1 with TRBJ2-5; 7 nucleotides align to TRBD1. Per germline, CDR1 SQVTM and CDR2 ANQGSEA. The trim removed 4 bases at V and 5 bases at J, leaving 7 bases unmatched. This CDR3 is 13 amino acids long. The CDR3 reads CSVGRGTGETQYF. DNA for the CDR3: TGCAGCGTTGGCAGGGGGACCGGGGAGACCCAGTACTTC.

The table lists this clonotype with many counts. The chain employs TRBV6-5 and TRBJ1-6; 10 nucleotides line up with TRBD1. The CDR3 extends over 15 amino acids. After removal of 6 bases from V and 10 bases from J, the junction contained 9 bases not matched to a gene. The germline CDR1 and CDR2 sequences are MNHEY and SVGAGI. CDR3: CASRKLGTGESPLHF. As DNA, the CDR3 is TGTGCCAGCAGAAAACTTGGGACAGGGGAATCACCCCTCCACTTT.

This clonotype was counted at least ten times. The rearrangement uses TRBV20-1 and TRBJ2-5; possible D gene TRBD2, 6 bases. CDR3 size: 14 residues. V was shortened by 1 base and J by 4 bases, with 13 bases between the two germline ends. The germline gives CDR1 DFQATT, CDR2 SNEGSKA (reference sequence). DNA for the CDR3: TGCAGTGCTAGAGGCCAGGGAGGTCGAGAGACCCAGTACTTC. This codes for CSARGQGGRETQYF.

V usage is TRBV25-1 and J usage is TRBJ1-3; D may be TRBD1 (5 bases). Looked up from germline, CDR1 is MGHDK and CDR2 is SYGVNS. The CDR3 is 15 residues long. V was shortened by 5 bases and J by 8 bases, with 19 bases between the two germline ends. The CDR3 region is CASSLHGDYGYTIYF. DNA of the CDR3: TGTGCCAGCAGTCTACACGGGGACTATGGCTACACCATATATTTT.

The chain combines TRBV7-9 with TRBJ2-7, with TRBD2 matching over 8 bases. The CDR3 runs to 16 residues. In germline, CDR1 is SEHNR, CDR2 FQNEAQ (reference sequence). The J segment lost 3 bases and the V segment lost 5 bases, leaving 12 bases of the junction unmatched. The CDR3 spells CASSHGPGGRSYEQYF. Written as DNA, the CDR3 is TGTGCCAGCAGCCACGGGCCGGGGGGGAGAAGCTACGAGCAGTACTTC.

The chain combines TRBV7-9 with TRBJ1-2; TRBD1 matches at 8 bases. CDR3 length: 13 amino acids. Germline loops: CDR1 SEHNR, CDR2 FQNEAQ (reference sequence). The V and J ends lost 5 bases and 9 bases, in that order; junction bases with no gene match: 8. The CDR3 DNA follows: TGTGCCAGCAGCGCAAGGACAGGGATTAGCTACACCTTC. The encoded protein is CASSARTGISYTF.

This clonotype was seen at least ten times. The gene calls are TRBV9 and TRBJ1-5, with D possibly being TRBD1 (6 bases). Germline CDR1 and CDR2: SGDLS and YYNGEE. CDR3 length: 14 residues. V was cut by 4 bases and J by 3 bases, with 11 bases left in between. The CDR3 bases are TGTGCCAGCAGCAGGACAGAGTTCAATCAGCCCCAGCATTTT. Translation gives CASSRTEFNQPQHF.

This clonotype appeared many times. The chain combines TRBV29-1 with TRBJ2-7; no definite D call. V lost 4 bases to trimming and J lost 2 bases, with 12 bases between them. CDR3 size: 13 residues. Germline V gene lookup returns CDR1 SQVTM and CDR2 ANQGSEA. The CDR3 loop is CSVGVFPTYEQYF. The CDR3 nucleotides are TGCAGCGTTGGTGTCTTCCCCACCTACGAGCAGTACTTC.

This chain connects TRBV5-1 to TRBJ2-7; a possible D gene is TRBD1 (6 bases). Trimming shortened V by 4 bases and J by 0 bases, and 20 bases separated the two germline ends. The V gene's germline CDR1 is SGHRS and CDR2 YFSETQ. The CDR3 runs to 17 residues. CDR3 nucleotides: TGCGCCAGCAGCCAAGTATATTCAGGGGTAAGCTCCTACGAGCAGTACTTC. It yields the protein CASSQVYSGVSSYEQYF. The complete variable domain, with remaining parts taken from reference TRBV5-1 and TRBJ2-7, reads KAGVTQTPRYLIKTRGQQVTLSCSPISGHRSVSWYQQTPGQGLQFLFEYFSETQRNKGNFPGRFSGRQFSNSRSEMNVSTLELGDSALYLCASSQVYSGVSSYEQYFGPGTRLTVT.

The J gene is TRBJ2-5, the V gene TRBV15; the match to TRBD2 covers 7 bases. The CDR3 spans 11 residues. V lost 6 bases, J lost 9 bases, and 4 bases stayed unmatched. Looked up from germline, CDR1 is LNHNV and CDR2 is YYDKDF (reference sequence). The CDR3 sequence is CATSIGGSQYF. The CDR3 region has the DNA TGTGCCACCAGTATCGGGGGGTCCCAGTACTTC.

In this sample, this clonotype turned up many times. V is TRBV4-3 and J is TRBJ2-7; D is unresolved. V was cut by 1 base and J by 5 bases, with 12 bases left in between. CDR1 is LGHNA and CDR2 is YSLEER in the germline V gene. The CDR3 sequence is 14 residues long. CDR3 DNA: TGCGCCAGCAGCCAAGGGACGCCACCTAACGAGCAGTACTTC. Translation: CASSQGTPPNEQYF.

The CDR3 DNA follows: TGTGCCACCAGTGAACGGACTAGCGGGTTGTACGAGCAGTACTTC. Amino acids: CATSERTSGLYEQYF. This sequence joins TRBV24-1 and TRBJ2-7, with 11 bases lining up with TRBD2. With V trimmed by 4 bases and J by 4 bases, 5 bases remained unmatched. This CDR3 spans 15 amino acids. The V gene's germline CDR1 is KGHDR and CDR2 SFDVKD.

This clonotype has just a few counts. CDR3 DNA: TGTGCCAGCAGATCAGCGGGAGGGGAGACCCAGTACTTC. Its protein product is CASRSAGGETQYF. The chain has TRBV25-1 and TRBJ2-5, with TRBD2 matching over 10 bases. The germline CDR1 and CDR2 sequences are MGHDK and SYGVNS. The CDR3 has 13 residues. The junction had 3 bases not matched to a gene; V was cut back by 6 bases and J by 5 bases.

This clonotype was picked up one time. The chain joins TRBV10-2 to TRBJ1-2, with 9 bases fitting TRBD1. CDR3 length: 17 residues. Germline-derived CDR1 and CDR2 are WSHSY and SAAADI. J gave up 4 bases and V 2 bases, and 11 bases lay outside the gene matches. CDR3 nucleotide sequence: TGCGCCAGCAGTGAGGACGGGACAGGGCTAGAGGGCTATGGCTACACCTTC. Translated: CASSEDGTGLEGYGYTF.

The V call is TRBV5-1, the J call TRBJ2-7; a weak D match, TRBD2 (6 bases). CDR3 length: 14 amino acids. V shed 4 bases and J shed 8 bases, with 19 bases lying between them. Germline V gene data show CDR1 as SGHRS and CDR2 as YFSETQ. CDR3 bases: TGCGCCAGCAGCCCTAGTGGGGGGTCCCCGAAGCAGTACTTC. It codes for CASSPSGGSPKQYF.

The chain has TRBV7-6 and TRBJ2-7, with 11 bases lining up with TRBD1. Germline V lookup: CDR1 SGHVS, CDR2 FNYEAQ. The CDR3 loop spans 15 amino acids. The junction had 10 bases not matched to a gene; V was cut back by 5 bases and J by 7 bases. The CDR3 is CASSLGQGAGNEQYF. CDR3 nucleotides: TGTGCCAGCAGCCTCGGACAGGGGGCGGGCAATGAGCAGTACTTC. Based on the CDR3 plus reference TRBV7-6 and TRBJ2-7, the full variable domain is GAGVSQSPRYKVTKRGQDVALRCDPISGHVSLYWYRQALGQGPEFLTYFNYEAQQDKSGLPNDRFSAERPEGSISTLTIQRTEQRDSAMYRCASSLGQGAGNEQYFGPGTRLTVT.

Regarding this clonotype: The CDR3 does not end in the conserved phenylalanine or tryptophan, so this is likely a read error. V is TRBV7-8 and J is TRBJ2-5, with unresolved D. This CDR3 is 15 amino acids long. CDR1 and CDR2 (germline): SGHVS, FQNEAQ. The chain's CDR3 is CASSLVLPPEETQYL. Written as DNA, the CDR3 is TGCGCCAGCAGCTTAGTACTACCACCGGAAGAGACCCAGTACCTC.

There are many counts of this clonotype. The V call is TRBV11-2, the J call TRBJ1-2; D gene unclear. V dropped 5 bases and J dropped 0 bases, with 16 bases sitting between them. Per the germline V gene, CDR1 is SGHAT and CDR2 is FQNNGV. The CDR3 length is 16 residues. The CDR3 DNA reads as TGTGCCAGCAGCCAAATACCACGACGATCTAACTATGGCTACACCTTC. It is translated as CASSQIPRRSNYGYTF.

The chain recombines TRBV24-1 with TRBJ2-3; D is unresolved. Deletions cut 5 bases from V and 12 bases from J, with 11 bases between. The CDR3 consists of 11 residues. CDR1 is KGHDR and CDR2 is SFDVKD in the germline V gene. CDR3 region: CATSGPVGQYF. The DNA of the CDR3 is TGTGCCACCAGTGGCCCGGTGGGTCAGTATTTT.

J is TRBJ2-5 and V is TRBV7-9; D is unresolved. Trimming took off 4 bases at V and 1 base at J, with 16 bases between the two ends. Germline V gene sequence: CDR1 SEHNR, CDR2 FQNEAQ (reference sequence). The CDR3 runs 16 residues. The CDR3 coding sequence is TGTGCCAGCAGCTACAACAGAACCCGGCCCCAAGAGACCCAGTACTTC. As protein: CASSYNRTRPQETQYF.